The 23 T cell receptor beta chains listed next were all sequenced from one sample in a study of T cell repertoires in cytomegalovirus infection. TCRdb re-analysed the reads in MiXCR, keeping a single row per CDR3 protein. The sample lists 680,000 or so distinct CDR3 sequences, under 40% seen once, with roughly 2.8% in the top ten. The sample was PBMCs. These receptors all stem from a human donor in good health (CMV status not recorded). Some clones in this sample may be carry-over from other donors' samples.

This chain links TRBV5-4 with TRBJ2-3; 9 positions agree with TRBD1. The CDR3 sequence is 15 residues long. J gave up 4 bases and V 4 bases, and 7 bases lay outside the gene matches. Per germline, CDR1 SGHNT and CDR2 YYREEE (reference sequence). The CDR3 region has the DNA TGTGCCAGCAGCCGGGACAGGGCACCCGCAGATACGCAGTATTTT. Protein: CASSRDRAPADTQYF.

This clonotype turned up a few times. CDR3 nucleotides: TGTGCCAGCAGCCGAGCGGAAAGCTATGGCTACACCTTC. This gives the protein CASSRAESYGYTF. V gene TRBV4-2 combines with J gene TRBJ1-2; D not resolved. The V gene's germline CDR1 is LGHNA and CDR2 YNFKEQ. The ends were cut back, 4 bases at V and 4 bases at J, with 10 bases in the middle. The CDR3 sequence is 13 residues long.

The chain employs TRBV12-3 or TRBV12-4 and TRBJ2-6; D uncertain. V dropped 2 bases and J dropped 3 bases, with 11 bases sitting between them. The CDR3 runs to 16 residues. This CDR3 is CASSLFAVIGANVLTF. CDR3 DNA sequence: TGTGCCAGCAGTTTATTTGCGGTTATTGGGGCCAACGTCCTGACTTTC.

CDR3 sequence: CASAFGGRNTEAFF. Here the CDR3 DNA reads TGTGCCAGCGCCTTTGGGGGGAGAAACACTGAAGCTTTCTTT. This chain connects TRBV15 to TRBJ1-1; a weak D match, TRBD1 (5 bases). The V end lost 10 bases, the J end lost 2 bases, and 17 bases lay between the germline ends. CDR1 and CDR2 from the germline V gene are LNHNV and YYDKDF (reference sequence). The CDR3 runs to 14 residues.

This clonotype is a singleton in its sample. The chain carries TRBV7-3 and TRBJ2-7; D is possibly TRBD1 (7 bases). V lost 5 bases to trimming and J lost 5 bases, with 25 bases between them. The germline V gene encodes CDR1 SGHTA and CDR2 FQGTGA. This CDR3 is built from 17 residues. CDR3 coding DNA: TGTGCCAGCAGCCCACACCCCCCTCCGGAGGGGGCCCACGAGCAGTACTTC. This sequence encodes CASSPHPPPEGAHEQYF.

This chain connects TRBV24-1 to TRBJ2-1; 9 positions agree with TRBD2. CDR3 length: 16 residues. The trim removed 7 bases at V and 4 bases at J, leaving 10 bases unmatched. Germline V lookup: CDR1 KGHDR, CDR2 SFDVKD. Written as DNA, the CDR3 is TGTGCCACCAGCGACGCGAGGCGGGGGGGATACAATGAGCAGTTCTTC. As protein: CATSDARRGGYNEQFF.

V is TRBV10-3 and J is TRBJ2-5; the match to TRBD2 covers 10 bases. V lost 11 bases and J lost 2; bases outside the gene matches: 14. The CDR3 consists of 16 residues. Looked up from germline, CDR1 is ENHRY and CDR2 is SYGVKD. CDR3 bases: TGTGCCGACCAGGTGGGGACTAGCGTTGGTCAAGAGACCCAGTACTTC. Translated: CADQVGTSVGQETQYF.

This clonotype was seen more than once but under ten times. The CDR3 DNA is TGTGCCATCAGTGGGGGACAGGTTGTCAACACTGAAGCTTTCTTT. This encodes CAISGGQVVNTEAFF. The chain couples TRBV10-3 to TRBJ1-1; 8 positions match TRBD1. Unmatched junction bases numbered 6, after V lost 4 bases and J lost 2 bases. The germline gives CDR1 ENHRY, CDR2 SYGVKD. The CDR3 runs 15 residues.

A single count supports this clonotype. V is TRBV25-1 and J is TRBJ2-1; the match to TRBD2 covers 9 bases. The V and J ends lost 7 bases and 5 bases, in that order; junction bases with no gene match: 9. The CDR3 loop spans 15 amino acids. Germline assignment: CDR1 MGHDK and CDR2 SYGVNS. The CDR3 DNA reads as TGTGCCAGCATTGGCGGCGGGAGGGGGGACAATGAGCAGTTCTTC. Protein: CASIGGGRGDNEQFF.

This clonotype showed up just a few times. The chain uses TRBV28 and TRBJ2-7; TRBD2 matches at 9 bases. The ends lost 7 bases at V and 3 bases at J; junction bases unmatched: 7. Germline assignment: CDR1 MDHEN and CDR2 SYDVKM. This CDR3 is 14 amino acids long. CDR3 nucleotide sequence: TGTGCCAGCAACGTAGCGGGGGCCTACTACGAGCAGTACTTC. It yields the protein CASNVAGAYYEQYF.

The chain recombines TRBV5-1 with TRBJ2-7; 12 bases agree with TRBD2. The germline CDR1 and CDR2 sequences are SGHRS and YFSETQ. This CDR3 is 15 amino acids long. V shed 3 bases, J shed 4 bases, and the junction held 5 bases outside the gene matches. The CDR3 DNA reads as TGCGCCAGCAGCTCAACTAGCGGGAGGCCTTACGAGCAGTACTTC. The encoded protein is CASSSTSGRPYEQYF. The full variable domain, completed using reference TRBV5-1 and TRBJ2-7, is KAGVTQTPRYLIKTRGQQVTLSCSPISGHRSVSWYQQTPGQGLQFLFEYFSETQRNKGNFPGRFSGRQFSNSRSEMNVSTLELGDSALYLCASSSTSGRPYEQYFGPGTRLTVT.

This clonotype has just a few counts. The gene calls are TRBV11-2 and TRBJ2-7, with 9 bases aligning to TRBD1. The V gene end was trimmed by 2 bases and the J gene end by 5 bases; junction bases not matched to a gene: 7. Germline V gene data show CDR1 as SGHAT and CDR2 as FQNNGV. The CDR3 length is 15 residues. The CDR3 region is CASSLQDRGPHEQYF. The CDR3 nucleotides read TGTGCCAGCAGCTTACAGGACAGGGGACCCCACGAGCAGTACTTC.

V gene TRBV27 combines with J gene TRBJ2-1, with 12 bases matching TRBD2. V shed 5 bases, J shed 5 bases, and the junction held 13 bases outside the gene matches. The CDR3 is made up of 18 amino acids. Germline loops: CDR1 MNHEY, CDR2 SMNVEV (reference sequence). DNA for the CDR3: TGTGCCAGCAGTCCAAGTACCGGACTAGCGGGGCCCCACAATGAGCAGTTCTTC. Translating gives CASSPSTGLAGPHNEQFF.

The chain has TRBV19 and TRBJ2-7; perhaps TRBD1 as D (5 bases). V was trimmed by 1 base and J by 4 bases, leaving 11 bases between them. This CDR3 comprises 14 residues. In germline, CDR1 is LNHDA, CDR2 SQIVND (reference sequence). Here the CDR3 DNA reads TGTGCCAGTAGTATAGCCGAGACAGATTACGAGCAGTACTTC. As protein: CASSIAETDYEQYF.

J is TRBJ2-7 and V is TRBV28; the match to TRBD2 covers 7 bases. Germline loops: CDR1 MDHEN, CDR2 SYDVKM. The trim removed 1 base at V and 2 bases at J, leaving 8 bases unmatched. The CDR3 runs to 16 residues. CDR3 region: CASSLSAGGWTYEQYF. The CDR3 DNA follows: TGTGCCAGCAGTTTATCAGCCGGGGGGTGGACCTACGAGCAGTACTTC.

V usage is TRBV6-1 and J usage is TRBJ1-5; 9 nucleotides align to TRBD1. The CDR3 loop spans 16 amino acids. Germline lookup yields CDR1 MNHNS and CDR2 SASEGT. V dropped 6 bases and J dropped 4; count of bases not matched to a gene: 10. The CDR3 DNA sequence: TGTGCCAGCAGGGGGAGGACAGGGGCGCCTAATCAGCCCCAGCATTTT. It yields the protein CASRGRTGAPNQPQHF.

This clonotype has more than one count but fewer than ten. The chain carries TRBV29-1 and TRBJ2-1; 7 nucleotides align to TRBD2. Germline V gene sequence: CDR1 SQVTM, CDR2 ANQGSEA. Trimming took 2 bases from V and 6 from J; bases not matched to a gene: 10. The CDR3 has 15 residues. The DNA of the CDR3 is TGCAGCGTTGAAACGGTGGCGGGAGCCCCCAATGAGCAGTTCTTC. Translated, it gives CSVETVAGAPNEQFF.

The chain joins TRBV7-9 to TRBJ1-5, with D maybe TRBD1 (6 bases). Germline V CDR1 and CDR2: SEHNR, FQNEAQ (reference sequence). V lost 0 bases and J 0 bases, leaving 18 bases between the germline ends. CDR3 length equals 19 residues. CDR3 sequence: CASSLAHGGPGASNQPQHF. The CDR3 DNA sequence: TGTGCCAGCAGCTTAGCTCACGGAGGGCCGGGGGCTAGCAATCAGCCCCAGCATTTT. Together with reference TRBV7-9 and TRBJ1-5, the CDR3 gives the full variable domain: DTGVSQNPRHKITKRGQNVTFRCDPISEHNRLYWYRQTLGQGPEFLTYFQNEAQLEKSRLLSDRFSAERPKGSFSTLEIQRTEQGDSAMYLCASSLAHGGPGASNQPQHFGDGTRLSIL.

J is TRBJ1-2 and V is TRBV19; D uncertain. There are 15 residues in the CDR3. The germline V and J ends were trimmed by 3 bases and 3 bases, with 14 bases remaining between them. The germline V gene encodes CDR1 LNHDA and CDR2 SQIVND (reference sequence). The CDR3 DNA sequence: TGTGCCAGTAGTATTCGAAGGGAGGGCCACTATGGCTACACCTTC. Its protein product is CASSIRREGHYGYTF.

The V gene is TRBV7-2, the J gene TRBJ2-2; D is uncertain. CDR1 and CDR2 from the germline V gene are SGHTA and FQGNSA. Trimming removed 2 bases from V and 0 bases from J, with 10 bases in between. The CDR3 is made up of 16 amino acids. CDR3 nucleotide sequence: TGTGCCAGCAGCTTAATTGGGGTTGCGAACACCGGGGAGCTGTTTTTT. Amino acid sequence: CASSLIGVANTGELFF. The full variable domain, completed using reference TRBV7-2 and TRBJ2-2, is GAGVSQSPSNKVTEKGKDVELRCDPISGHTALYWYRQSLGQGLEFLIYFQGNSAPDKSGLPSDRFSAERTGGSVSTLTIQRTQQEDSAVYLCASSLIGVANTGELFFGEGSRLTVL.

V and J are TRBV7-9 and TRBJ2-7, with 9 nucleotides matching TRBD2. Germline CDR1 reads SEHNR; CDR2 reads FQNEAQ (reference sequence). This CDR3 is built from 15 residues. The V segment lost 8 bases and the J segment 3 bases; nucleotides outside the gene matches: 11. CDR3 DNA: TGTGCCAGCCCGGACCCCGTAGCGGGAGACTACGAGCAGTACTTC. It specifies CASPDPVAGDYEQYF.

This clonotype was detected only once. A much larger clone lies a single base off, so this may be a read error. The rearrangement joins TRBV10-3 to TRBJ1-2; maybe TRBD1 (6 bases). The CDR3 is 12 amino acids. The ends were cut back, 7 bases at V and 4 bases at J, with 10 bases in the middle. Germline values: CDR1 ENHRY, CDR2 SYGVKD. This CDR3 reads CAITPDSYGYTF. The CDR3 nucleotides are TGTGCCATCACCCCGGACAGCTATGGCTACACCTTC.

The sample holds a few counts of this clonotype. This chain joins TRBV19 and TRBJ1-2; D is uncertain. The CDR3 consists of 14 residues. Trimming stripped 7 bases from V and 0 bases from J, with 12 bases between. Looked up from germline, CDR1 is LNHDA and CDR2 is SQIVND (reference sequence). For the CDR3, the DNA is TGTGCCAGTAAATTGAGGGAGCCTAACTATGGCTACACCTTC. It translates to CASKLREPNYGYTF.